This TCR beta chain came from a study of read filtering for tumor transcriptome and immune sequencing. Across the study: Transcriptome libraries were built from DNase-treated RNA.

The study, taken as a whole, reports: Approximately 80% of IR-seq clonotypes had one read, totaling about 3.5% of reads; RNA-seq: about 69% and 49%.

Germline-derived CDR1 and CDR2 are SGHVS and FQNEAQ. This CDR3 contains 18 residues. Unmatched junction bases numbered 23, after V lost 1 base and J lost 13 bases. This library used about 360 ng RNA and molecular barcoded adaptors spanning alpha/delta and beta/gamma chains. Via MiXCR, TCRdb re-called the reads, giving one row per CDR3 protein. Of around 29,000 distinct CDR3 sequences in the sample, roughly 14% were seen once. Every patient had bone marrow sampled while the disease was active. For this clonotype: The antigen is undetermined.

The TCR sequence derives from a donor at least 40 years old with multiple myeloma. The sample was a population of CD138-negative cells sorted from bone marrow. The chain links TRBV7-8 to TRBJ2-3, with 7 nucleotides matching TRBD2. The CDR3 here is CASSLGWGGGFGLPLEYF. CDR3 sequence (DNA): TGTGCCAGCAGCTTAGGATGGGGGGGGGGGTTCGGCCTCCCGTTGGAGTATTTT.